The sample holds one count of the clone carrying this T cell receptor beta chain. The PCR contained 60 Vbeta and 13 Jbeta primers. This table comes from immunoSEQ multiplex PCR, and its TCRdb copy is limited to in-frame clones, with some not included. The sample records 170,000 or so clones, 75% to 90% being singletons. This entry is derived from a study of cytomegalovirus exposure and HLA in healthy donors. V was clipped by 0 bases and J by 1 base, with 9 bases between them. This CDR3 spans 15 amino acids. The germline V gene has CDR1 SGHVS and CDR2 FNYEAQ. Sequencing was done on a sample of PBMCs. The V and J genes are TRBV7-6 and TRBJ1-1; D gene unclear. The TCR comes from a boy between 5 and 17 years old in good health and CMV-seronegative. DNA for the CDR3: TGTGCCAGCAGCTTAGCCGAGATGAGGAACACTGAAGCTTTCTTT. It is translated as CASSLAEMRNTEAFF.